One sample yielded the 13 T cell receptor gamma chains listed below, sequenced in a study of gamma-delta chains in newborns, infants, children. TCRdb re-called the reads through CATT. The table lists some 4,000 gamma-chain clones, over 60% of them singletons. Sequencing was carried out using blood. Every receptor here comes from a child who was a newborn, infant or young child, either healthy, febrile or measles-vaccinated (not recorded which).

The V and J genes are TRGV9 and TRGJP. The J gene, left out of TCRdb, was set here by checking the DNA against germline. After removal of 3 bases from V and 2 bases from J, the junction contained 4 bases not matched to a gene. The CDR3 sequence is 17 residues long. CDR1 GITISATS and CDR2 ISYDGTV come from the germline V gene (reference sequence). The CDR3 here is CALWETWQELGKKIKVF. DNA for the CDR3: TGTGCCTTGTGGGAGACCTGGCAAGAGTTGGGCAAAAAAATCAAGGTATTT.

This clone was detected a few times. Other nucleotide sequences from this sample produce the same CDR3. This sequence joins TRGV9 and TRGJP. Germline V gene lookup returns CDR1 GITISATS and CDR2 ISYDGTV (reference sequence). After removal of 2 bases from V and 4 bases from J, the junction contained 2 bases not matched to a gene. The CDR3 runs to 16 residues. DNA of the CDR3: TGTGCCTTGTGGGAGGATCAAGAGTTGGGCAAAAAAATCAAGGTATTT. It is translated as CALWEDQELGKKIKVF.

The gene calls are TRGV9 and TRGJ1 or TRGJ2. TCRdb records no J gene; here it was assigned by comparing the DNA to germline. CDR1 is GITISATS and CDR2 is ISYDGTV in the germline V gene (reference sequence). The J segment lost 4 bases and the V segment lost 0 bases, leaving 6 bases of the junction unmatched. The CDR3 is made up of 14 amino acids. In nucleotides, the CDR3 is TGTGCCTTGTGGGAGGTGCGTCCCTATTATAAGAAACTCTTT. Translated, it gives CALWEVRPYYKKLF.

This clone came up a few times. The V and J genes are TRGV4 and TRGJP2. TCRdb records no J gene; here it was assigned by comparing the DNA to germline. The CDR3 contains 14 residues. Looked up from germline, CDR1 is EGSTGY and CDR2 is YDSYTSSV. V was clipped by 4 bases and J by 8 bases; unmatched bases: 10. The CDR3 protein is CATWDGRWDWIKTF. The CDR3 coding sequence is TGTGCCACCTGGGACGGAAGATGGGATTGGATCAAGACGTTT.

The chain has TRGV9 and TRGJP. Germline matching of the DNA provided the J gene here, since TCRdb leaves it blank. Trimming took 1 base from V and 7 from J; bases not matched to a gene: 7. CDR1 and CDR2 from the germline V gene are GITISATS and ISYDGTV (reference sequence). The CDR3 totals 17 residues. The chain's CDR3 is CALWEVPPELGKKIKVF. CDR3 bases: TGTGCCTTGTGGGAGGTTCCCCCCGAGTTGGGCAAAAAAATCAAGGTATTT.

This sequence joins TRGV2 and TRGJ1 or TRGJ2. Germline matching of the DNA provided the J gene here, since TCRdb leaves it blank. Looked up from germline, CDR1 is EGSNGY and CDR2 is YDSYNSKV. Trimming took 0 bases from V and 5 from J; bases not matched to a gene: 4. The CDR3 covers 13 residues. The CDR3 DNA sequence: TGTGCCACCTGGGACGGGTGGGATTATAAGAAACTCTTT. It is translated as CATWDGWDYKKLF.

The CDR3 coding sequence is TGTGCCTTGTGGGAGGTGCTCCCTTATAAGAAACTCTTT. Protein sequence: CALWEVLPYKKLF. The rearrangement joins TRGV9 to TRGJ1 or TRGJ2. The J gene is absent in TCRdb and was assigned here via DNA matching to germline. Trimming cost V 0 bases and J 6 bases; bases outside gene matches: 5. The CDR3 totals 13 residues. Germline CDR1 is GITISATS and CDR2 is ISYDGTV (reference sequence).

This clone was counted a few times. This CDR3 is also generated by other DNA sequences in the sample. The genes are TRGV9 and TRGJP. The J gene, left out of TCRdb, was set here by checking the DNA against germline. Trimming removed 2 bases from V and 2 bases from J; junction bases left unmatched: 3. This CDR3 comprises 17 residues. The germline V gene encodes CDR1 GITISATS and CDR2 ISYDGTV (reference sequence). The CDR3 sequence is CALWEGRQELGKKIKVF. The CDR3 region has the DNA TGTGCCTTGTGGGAGGGCCGGCAAGAGTTGGGCAAAAAAATCAAGGTATTT.

This chain joins TRGV4 and TRGJP2. The J gene is not listed in TCRdb, so it was assigned here from a DNA match to germline. CDR3 length equals 13 residues. The germline V gene has CDR1 EGSTGY and CDR2 YDSYTSSV. V shed 2 bases, J shed 8 bases, and the junction held 5 bases outside the gene matches. The DNA of the CDR3 is TGTGCCACCTGGGATGTAGGAGATTGGATCAAGACGTTT. It translates to CATWDVGDWIKTF.

As concerns this clone: This sample also contains other DNA sequences that code for the same CDR3. The chain couples TRGV9 to TRGJP. Because TCRdb records no J gene, it was assigned here through a match of the DNA to germline. V shed 2 bases, J shed 7 bases, and the junction held 8 bases outside the gene matches. There are 17 residues in the CDR3. In germline, CDR1 is GITISATS, CDR2 ISYDGTV (reference sequence). CDR3 region: CALWEASQELGKKIKVF. In DNA, the CDR3 is TGTGCCTTGTGGGAGGCGAGTCAGGAGTTGGGCAAAAAAATCAAGGTATTT.

This clone was seen a handful of times. The CDR3: CALWEPYYKKLF. The CDR3 DNA is TGTGCCTTGTGGGAGCCTTATTATAAGAAACTCTTT. The chain combines TRGV9 with TRGJ1 or TRGJ2. TCRdb carries no J gene annotation; the J gene was assigned here by matching the DNA with germline. The V gene's germline CDR1 is GITISATS and CDR2 ISYDGTV (reference sequence). The CDR3 is made up of 12 amino acids. The V segment lost 3 bases and the J segment 3 bases; nucleotides outside the gene matches: 2.

The chain employs TRGV2 and TRGJ1 or TRGJ2. TCRdb records no J gene; here it was assigned by comparing the DNA to germline. The CDR3 loop spans 16 amino acids. The germline V gene has CDR1 EGSNGY and CDR2 YDSYNSKV. The J segment lost 0 bases and the V segment lost 0 bases, leaving 8 bases of the junction unmatched. The CDR3 DNA follows: TGTGCCACCTGGGACGGGCCCAGCCTGAATTATTATAAGAAACTCTTT. Its translation: CATWDGPSLNYYKKLF.

The sample holds a few counts of this clone. The chain employs TRGV8 and TRGJ1 or TRGJ2. Since TCRdb gives no J gene, matching the DNA to germline was used here to assign it. V dropped 5 bases and J dropped 11; count of bases not matched to a gene: 9. The CDR3 consists of 11 residues. CDR1 VENAVY and CDR2 YDSYNSRV come from the germline V gene. The CDR3 DNA sequence: TGTGCCACCTGGGGAAGGGGGGAGAAACTCTTT. It encodes CATWGRGEKLF.